The sequence of this TCR beta chain was determined in a study of vaccination effects on CD4 cells after COVID-19. Overall study: Every well got around 1.9 million PBMC, which were grown with 10 IU/ml IL-2 and about 9.7 ug/ml peptides.

Following culture for approximately ten days, CD4+ T cells were isolated. Sometime from March through December 2020, the person acquired a SARS-CoV-2 infection that PCR confirmed. IL-2 medium was substituted for half the medium on days 3 and 7. General observations from the study: After vaccination, at late timepoints, clones induced by infection and by vaccine contracted markedly.

Some clones are missing from TCRdb's copy, which holds only in-frame ones; the method was immunoSEQ multiplex PCR. Of 50,000 to 75,000 clones listed, about two thirds are singletons. Remarks on this clone: Its specificity is unknown.

Sequenced here: CD4+ T cells from PBMCs cultured without peptide, sampled before COVID-19 vaccination. The sequence was collected from a human donor who had a prior SARS-CoV-2 infection.

CDR3 DNA sequence: TGTGCTAGTGGTTTTCAGTACGAGCAGTACTTC. Encoded protein: CASGFQYEQYF. The chain links TRBV12-5 to TRBJ2-7, with no clear D. In germline, CDR1 is LGHNT, CDR2 FRNRAP. Trimming left V 3 bases short and J 4 bases short, with 4 bases between. The CDR3 sequence is 11 residues long.